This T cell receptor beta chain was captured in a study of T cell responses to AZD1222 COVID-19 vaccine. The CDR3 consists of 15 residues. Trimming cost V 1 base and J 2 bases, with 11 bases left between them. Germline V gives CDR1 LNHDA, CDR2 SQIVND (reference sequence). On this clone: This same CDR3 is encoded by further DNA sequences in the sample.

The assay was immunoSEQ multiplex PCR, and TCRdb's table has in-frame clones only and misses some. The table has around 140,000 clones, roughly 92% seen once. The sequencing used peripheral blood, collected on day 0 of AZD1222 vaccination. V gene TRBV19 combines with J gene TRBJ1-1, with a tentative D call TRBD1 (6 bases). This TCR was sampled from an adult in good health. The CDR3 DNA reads TGTGCCAGTAGTATAGGTGGGGGGCGCAACACTGAAGCTTTCTTT. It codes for CASSIGGGRNTEAFF. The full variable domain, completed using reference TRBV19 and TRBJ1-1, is DGGITQSPKYLFRKEGQNVTLSCEQNLNHDAMYWYRQDPGQGLRLIYYSQIVNDFQKGDIAEGYSVSREKKESFPLTVTSAQKNPTAFYLCASSIGGGRNTEAFFGQGTRLTVV.